This record concerns one T cell receptor beta chain sequence. Its cognate antigen is unknown. This sample was taken from a study of T cell responses to AZD1222 COVID-19 vaccine. The study, taken as a whole, reports: Regions 160-218 and 743-854 dominated among vaccine-associated CD4 TCRs spanning spike.

Profiled with immunoSEQ multiplex PCR; TCRdb holds only in-frame clones, not every one. The sample holds 85,000 to 120,000 clones; approximately 86% are singletons and the top ten take 4% to 6%. Germline CDR1 reads MNHEY; CDR2 reads SVGAGI. The junction had 8 bases not matched to a gene; V was cut back by 6 bases and J by 4 bases. The CDR3 consists of 15 residues. J is TRBJ2-1 and V is TRBV6-5, with TRBD2 identical over 8 bases. The sample in question was peripheral blood, obtained on day 0 of AZD1222 vaccination. The TCR originated in an adult in good health. The CDR3 here is CASSLSGMSYNEQFF. The CDR3 coding sequence is TGTGCCAGCAGCCTTAGCGGGATGTCTTACAATGAGCAGTTCTTC.